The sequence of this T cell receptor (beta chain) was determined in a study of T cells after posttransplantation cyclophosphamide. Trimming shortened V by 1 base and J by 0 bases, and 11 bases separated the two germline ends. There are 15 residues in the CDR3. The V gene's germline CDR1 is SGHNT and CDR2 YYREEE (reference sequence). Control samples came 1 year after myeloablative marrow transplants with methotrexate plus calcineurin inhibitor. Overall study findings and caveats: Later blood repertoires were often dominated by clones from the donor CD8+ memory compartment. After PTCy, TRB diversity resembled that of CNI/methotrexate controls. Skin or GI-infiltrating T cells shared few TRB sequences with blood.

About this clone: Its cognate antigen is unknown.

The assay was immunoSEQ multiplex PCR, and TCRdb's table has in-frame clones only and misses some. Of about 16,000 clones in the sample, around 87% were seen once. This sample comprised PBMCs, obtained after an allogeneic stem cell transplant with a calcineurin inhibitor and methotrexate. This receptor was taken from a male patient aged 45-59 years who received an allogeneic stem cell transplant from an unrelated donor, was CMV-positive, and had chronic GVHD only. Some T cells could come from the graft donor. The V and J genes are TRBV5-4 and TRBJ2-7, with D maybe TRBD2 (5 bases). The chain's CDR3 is CASSLWELSSYEQYF. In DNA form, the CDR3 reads TGTGCCAGCAGCTTGTGGGAGCTCTCCTCCTACGAGCAGTACTTC.